This T cell receptor (beta chain) was recorded in a study of regulatory T cells in long-lasting Graves disease. This clonotype was seen at least ten times. According to the study, TCR beta libraries were built with iRepertoire HTBI primers and CDR3-region Arm-PCR. TCRdb re-derived calls from the multiplex PCR reads in MiXCR, one entry per CDR3 protein. The sample includes about 470,000 distinct CDR3 sequences, roughly 20% seen only once; the top ten take about 7.8%. Time point denoted: persistent/refractory GD, antithyroid drugs over 5 years with positive TRAb. RNA extracted from PBMCs served as the sequencing template. The receptor was isolated from a female donor with Graves disease. The sample was peripheral blood mononuclear cells (PBMCs), taken when the disease was refractory, from a patient treated with antithyroid drugs.

The CDR3 region is CASSRGGGRGQPQHF. CDR3 DNA: TGTGCCAGCAGTCGGGGGGGAGGGAGAGGTCAGCCCCAGCATTTT. The chain combines TRBV28 with TRBJ1-5, with a tentative D call TRBD1 (5 bases). CDR1 MDHEN and CDR2 SYDVKM come from the germline V gene. This CDR3 comprises 15 residues. V lost 5 bases and J 6 bases, leaving 17 bases between the germline ends.